Included here is one T cell receptor beta chain sequence, with context. In CD8 memory, CD45RO+ cells were put together with CCR7-negative CD45RA+ TemRA cells. The record originates from a study of shared clonotypes between healthy human individuals. Clones were read by immunoSEQ multiplex PCR, and TCRdb kept only the in-frame ones, dropping some. The sample includes around 690,000 clones, about 90% of them seen just once. The germline CDR1 and CDR2 sequences are MDHEN and SYDVKM. The CDR3 covers 17 residues. The V and J ends lost 1 base and 4 bases respectively, with 20 bases between them. The receptor comes from a man younger than 30 in good health. Some clones in this sample may be carry-over from other donors' samples. The chain joins TRBV28 to TRBJ2-7, with a tentative D call TRBD1 (7 bases). The sequenced sample was memory CD8+ T cells from PBMCs. The subset: CD45RO+ cells pooled with CCR7-negative TemRA cells. The CDR3 DNA follows: TGTGCCAGCAGTTTATCATTGTCGCGGCAGGGGGGTTACGAGCAGTACTTC. Translating it yields CASSLSLSRQGGYEQYF.